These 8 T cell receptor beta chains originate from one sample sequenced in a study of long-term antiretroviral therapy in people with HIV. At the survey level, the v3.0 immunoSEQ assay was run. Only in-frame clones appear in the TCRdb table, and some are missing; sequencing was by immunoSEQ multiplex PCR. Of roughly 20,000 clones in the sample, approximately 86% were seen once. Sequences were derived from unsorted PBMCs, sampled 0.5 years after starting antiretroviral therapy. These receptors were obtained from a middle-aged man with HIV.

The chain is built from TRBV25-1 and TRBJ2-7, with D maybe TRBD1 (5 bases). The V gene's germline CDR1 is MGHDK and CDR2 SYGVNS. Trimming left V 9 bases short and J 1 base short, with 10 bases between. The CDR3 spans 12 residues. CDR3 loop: CARIDSSYEQYF. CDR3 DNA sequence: TGTGCCAGGATCGACAGTTCCTACGAGCAGTACTTC.

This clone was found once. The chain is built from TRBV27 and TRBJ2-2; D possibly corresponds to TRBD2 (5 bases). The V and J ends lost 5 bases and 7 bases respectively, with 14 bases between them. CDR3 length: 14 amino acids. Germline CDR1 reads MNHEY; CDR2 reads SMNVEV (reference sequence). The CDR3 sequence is CASSLSVGDGELFF. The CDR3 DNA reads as TGTGCCAGCAGTCTCTCAGTGGGAGACGGGGAGCTGTTTTTT.

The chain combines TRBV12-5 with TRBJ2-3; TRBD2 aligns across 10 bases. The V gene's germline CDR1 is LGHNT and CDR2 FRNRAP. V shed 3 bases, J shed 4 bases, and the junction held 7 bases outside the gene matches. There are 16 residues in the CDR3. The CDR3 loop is CASGLQRGGGADTQYF. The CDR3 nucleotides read TGTGCTAGTGGTTTACAGCGGGGGGGAGGGGCAGATACGCAGTATTTT.

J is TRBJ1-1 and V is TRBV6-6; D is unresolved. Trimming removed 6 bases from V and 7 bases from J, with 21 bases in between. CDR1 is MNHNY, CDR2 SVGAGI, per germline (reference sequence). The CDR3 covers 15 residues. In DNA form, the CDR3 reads TGTGCCAGCAGCCCCTCCGAGGCAGGAGGTGATGAAGCTTTCTTT. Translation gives CASSPSEAGGDEAFF.

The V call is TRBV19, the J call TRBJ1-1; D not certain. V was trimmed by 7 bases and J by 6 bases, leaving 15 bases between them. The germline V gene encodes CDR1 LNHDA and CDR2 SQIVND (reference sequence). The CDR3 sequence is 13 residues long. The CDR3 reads CASIPTTWAEAFF. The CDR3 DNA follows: TGTGCCAGTATCCCCACAACCTGGGCTGAAGCTTTCTTT.

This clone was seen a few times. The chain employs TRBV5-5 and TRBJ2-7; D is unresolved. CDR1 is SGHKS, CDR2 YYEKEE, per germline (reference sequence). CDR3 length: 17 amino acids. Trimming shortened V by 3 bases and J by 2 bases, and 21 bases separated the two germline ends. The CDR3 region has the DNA TGTGCCAGCAGCTATACGAGCCCAGAGATGTTTCCCTACGAGCAGTACTTC. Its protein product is CASSYTSPEMFPYEQYF. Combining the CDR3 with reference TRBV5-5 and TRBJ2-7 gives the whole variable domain DAGVTQSPTHLIKTRGQQVTLRCSPISGHKSVSWYQQVLGQGPQFIFQYYEKEERGRGNFPDRFSARQFPNYSSELNVNALLLGDSALYLCASSYTSPEMFPYEQYFGPGTRLTVT.

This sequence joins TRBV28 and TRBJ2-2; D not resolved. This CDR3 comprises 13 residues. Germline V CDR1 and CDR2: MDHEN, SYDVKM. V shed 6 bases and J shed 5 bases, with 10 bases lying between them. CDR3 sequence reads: CASSERVTGELFF. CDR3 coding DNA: TGTGCCAGCAGCGAAAGAGTAACCGGGGAGCTGTTTTTT.

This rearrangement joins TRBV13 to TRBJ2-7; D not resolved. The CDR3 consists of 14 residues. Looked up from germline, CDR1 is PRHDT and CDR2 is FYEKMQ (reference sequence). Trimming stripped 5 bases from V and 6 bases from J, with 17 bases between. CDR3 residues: CASSPRRASGEQYF. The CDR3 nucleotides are TGTGCCAGCAGCCCGCGCCGGGCGTCCGGCGAGCAGTACTTC.